The clone carrying this T cell receptor (beta chain) was seen only a few times. The target antigen is unknown. This record belongs to a study of T cell repertoires in cytomegalovirus infection. For the study at large: Researchers turned to recently identified HLA-C-restricted CMV epitopes as well as well-studied HLA-B-restricted ones. Shared public TCR beta signatures pointed to both CMV infection and a matching HLA type.

The CDR3 has 14 residues. CDR1 is LGHNA, CDR2 YNFKEQ, per germline. Deletions cut 2 bases from V and 5 bases from J, with 10 bases between. Using its own MiXCR run on the reads, TCRdb lists one record per CDR3 protein. The repertoire consists of hundreds of thousands of distinct CDR3 sequences, with around 31% occurring once and the leading ten covering 15% to 20%. The V and J genes are TRBV4-2 and TRBJ2-1, with a weak D call TRBD2 (5 bases). The TCR originated in a human donor in good health (CMV status not recorded). Some clones in this sample may be carry-over from other donors' samples. The source material was cultured PBMCs, sampled from culture after CMV antigen stimulation. The CDR3 coding sequence is TGTGCCAGCAGCCAAATAGCGAGGGACAATGAGCAGTTCTTC. Protein sequence: CASSQIARDNEQFF.